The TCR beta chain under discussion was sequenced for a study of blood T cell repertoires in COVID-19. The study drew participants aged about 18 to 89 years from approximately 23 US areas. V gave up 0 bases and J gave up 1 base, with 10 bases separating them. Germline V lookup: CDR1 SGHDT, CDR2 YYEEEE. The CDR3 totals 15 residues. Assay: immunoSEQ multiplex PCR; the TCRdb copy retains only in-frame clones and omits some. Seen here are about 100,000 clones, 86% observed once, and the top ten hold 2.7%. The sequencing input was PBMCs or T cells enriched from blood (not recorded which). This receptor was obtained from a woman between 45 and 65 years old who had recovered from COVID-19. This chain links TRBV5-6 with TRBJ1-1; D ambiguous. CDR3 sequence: CASSLVEVQNTEAFF. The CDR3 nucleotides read TGTGCCAGCAGCTTGGTGGAGGTTCAGAACACTGAAGCTTTCTTT.